The T cell receptor beta chain under discussion was sequenced for a study of T cell responses to AZD1222 COVID-19 vaccine. Study-level results: Per reports, nearly half of all spike-specific TCRs target regions that are unmutated in variants.

The repertoire was sequenced with immunoSEQ multiplex PCR; TCRdb's copy has only in-frame clones and lacks some. This table has 130,000 or so clones, 86% appearing once. Remarks on this clone: Antigen: not known. Sequence at one end of the junction differs from germline and may be a read error.

The CDR3 has 15 amino acids. CDR1 is MNHEY and CDR2 is SVGAGI in the germline V gene. Sample: peripheral blood, taken 28 days after the second AZD1222 dose. The source is an adult who received the AZD1222 COVID-19 vaccine. This chain uses TRBV6-5 with TRBJ1-4; D is unclear. The chain's CDR3 is CASSNSGATNEKLFF. The CDR3 DNA follows: TGTGCCAGCAGTAACTCCGGGGCAACTAATGAAAAACTGTTTTTT.